The 17 T cell receptor beta chains given below trace back to one sample, sequenced in a study of identical twins. TCRdb itself ran the 5' RACE reads through MiXCR, one entry per CDR3 protein. In the table there are 650,000 to 800,000 distinct CDR3 sequences, over 8.5% of which are singletons. These data also featured in a second study, about yellow fever vaccine responses in identical twins.

The specimen sequenced was PBMCs. The source of these receptors is a woman younger than 30 in good health.

The DNA for the CDR3 is TGCAGTGCTCCCTGGGGCCAGAGGTACAATGAGCAGTTCTTC. This codes for CSAPWGQRYNEQFF. The chain couples TRBV20-1 to TRBJ2-1, with a tentative D call TRBD1 (5 bases). CDR3 length equals 14 residues. Trimming removed 5 bases at V and 4 bases at J, with 15 bases between. Germline lookup yields CDR1 DFQATT and CDR2 SNEGSKA (reference sequence).

The table lists this clonotype with a few counts. The chain combines TRBV4-1 with TRBJ2-1, with TRBD2 identical over 9 bases. This CDR3 has 18 residues. Germline loops: CDR1 MGHRA, CDR2 YSYEKL. V lost 4 bases and J lost 1; bases outside the gene matches: 11. CDR3 residues: CASSLGPGAGGSYNEQFF. Written as DNA, the CDR3 is TGCGCCAGCAGCCTGGGTCCGGGAGCGGGGGGTTCCTACAATGAGCAGTTCTTC.

This clonotype has only a few counts. The chain couples TRBV3-1 to TRBJ2-5; 12 bases are a match to TRBD2. The germline CDR1 and CDR2 sequences are LGHDT and YNNKEL (reference sequence). The CDR3 is made up of 16 amino acids. Losses at the gene ends were 1 base for V and 5 bases for J; bases not matched to a gene: 5. CDR3 DNA sequence: TGTGCCAGCAGCCAAGCGACTAGCGGGAGTCGGGAGACCCAGTACTTC. Its translation: CASSQATSGSRETQYF.

The chain is built from TRBV29-1 and TRBJ2-7; TRBD1 matches 9 bases. Germline V gene lookup returns CDR1 SQVTM and CDR2 ANQGSEA. Trimming at V came to 4 bases and at J to 4 bases, leaving 5 bases not matched to a gene. The CDR3 extends over 13 amino acids. The chain's CDR3 is CSVGQGGGYEQYF. The CDR3 nucleotides read TGCAGCGTTGGACAGGGGGGGGGATACGAGCAGTACTTC.

There are many counts of this clonotype. This chain uses TRBV5-1 with TRBJ2-7; D is undetermined. Germline V gene lookup returns CDR1 SGHRS and CDR2 YFSETQ. The CDR3 length is 14 residues. Trimming shortened V by 1 base and J by 0 bases, and 8 bases separated the two germline ends. In nucleotides, the CDR3 is TGCGCCAGCAGCTTGTACTGGAGCTCCTACGAGCAGTACTTC. Translation: CASSLYWSSYEQYF.

This clonotype was recorded at least ten times. The chain couples TRBV28 to TRBJ1-5; tentatively, D is TRBD1 (6 bases). With 1 base removed from V and 7 bases from J, the gap between germline ends came to 17 bases. Germline V CDR1 and CDR2: MDHEN, SYDVKM. The CDR3 spans 16 residues. Here the CDR3 DNA reads TGTGCCAGCAGTTTATTAGACCACAGGGCTGGACAGCCCCAGCATTTT. Translating it yields CASSLLDHRAGQPQHF.

The rearrangement uses TRBV7-9 and TRBJ2-7, with TRBD2 matching over 11 bases. The germline gives CDR1 SEHNR, CDR2 FQNEAQ (reference sequence). The CDR3 is 15 residues long. Trimming cost V 5 bases and J 4 bases; bases outside gene matches: 7. The chain's CDR3 is CASSPRLAGIYEQYF. DNA of the CDR3: TGTGCCAGCAGCCCTAGACTAGCGGGGATATACGAGCAGTACTTC.

This clonotype was counted ten times or more. The V call is TRBV4-3, the J call TRBJ2-6; D remains unclear. Germline V gene sequence: CDR1 LGHNA, CDR2 YSLEER. The CDR3 is 16 amino acids. V lost 0 bases to trimming and J lost 2 bases, with 8 bases between them. The CDR3 is CASSQESGTGANVLTF. The CDR3, as DNA: TGCGCCAGCAGCCAAGAGTCGGGTACTGGGGCCAACGTCCTGACTTTC.

This clonotype was found many times. V is TRBV12-3 or TRBV12-4 and J is TRBJ2-3; 8 bases fit TRBD2. The CDR3 has 15 amino acids. Trimming at V came to 3 bases and at J to 7 bases, leaving 9 bases not matched to a gene. CDR3 residues: CASSFWAGGMNTQYF. CDR3 in DNA: TGTGCCAGCAGTTTCTGGGCGGGAGGTATGAATACGCAGTATTTT.

This chain links TRBV10-3 with TRBJ2-1, with 12 positions matching TRBD2. Germline CDR1 ENHRY, CDR2 SYGVKD. The CDR3 has 19 amino acids. V was pared by 1 base and J by 5 bases, with 12 bases of the junction left unmatched. The CDR3 DNA sequence: TGTGCCATCAGTGAGTTAGGAAGAAAATGGACTAGCGGGGACAATGAGCAGTTCTTC. It translates to CAISELGRKWTSGDNEQFF.

At least ten counts were recorded for this clonotype. This chain uses TRBV12-3 or TRBV12-4 with TRBJ2-2; 7 positions match TRBD1. The CDR3 extends over 16 amino acids. The trim removed 7 bases at V and 2 bases at J, leaving 10 bases unmatched. CDR3 nucleotides: TGTGCCAGCAAGTCCTCAGGGGGAAAAAACACCGGGGAGCTGTTTTTT. Amino acid sequence: CASKSSGGKNTGELFF.

The CDR3 region is CATSETGAGGTYNEQFF. Written as DNA, the CDR3 is TGTGCCACCAGTGAAACAGGGGCGGGAGGCACCTACAATGAGCAGTTCTTC. J is TRBJ2-1 and V is TRBV24-1; weak D call: TRBD2 (8 bases). Germline CDR1 reads KGHDR; CDR2 reads SFDVKD. The CDR3 spans 17 residues. Between the trimmed V and J ends, which lost 4 bases and 2 bases, there was a span of 17 bases.

This clonotype has at least ten counts. The chain employs TRBV25-1 and TRBJ1-6, with D possibly matching TRBD1 (5 bases). The CDR3 runs to 14 residues. Trimming removed 5 bases from V and 3 bases from J, with 8 bases in between. The germline V gene has CDR1 MGHDK and CDR2 SYGVNS. Here the CDR3 DNA reads TGTGCCAGCAGTAAGGGGAACTATAATTCACCCCTCCACTTT. Its translation is CASSKGNYNSPLHF.

The chain couples TRBV29-1 to TRBJ2-3; weak D call: TRBD2 (5 bases). Germline V gene lookup returns CDR1 SQVTM and CDR2 ANQGSEA. CDR3 length: 11 amino acids. V dropped 6 bases and J dropped 5 bases, with 9 bases sitting between them. CDR3 loop: CSVARGDTQYF. Written as DNA, the CDR3 is TGCAGCGTCGCCCGGGGAGATACGCAGTATTTT.

This clonotype has more than one count but fewer than ten. CDR3 sequence: CASSLGRDYNEQFF. CDR3 DNA: TGTGCCAGCAGCCTCGGTAGGGACTACAATGAGCAGTTCTTC. The V call is TRBV5-6, the J call TRBJ2-1, with D unresolved. The CDR3 totals 14 residues. V shed 4 bases and J shed 3 bases, with 11 bases lying between them. Germline CDR1 is SGHDT and CDR2 is YYEEEE.

In its sample, this clonotype was seen a few times. The chain employs TRBV6-5 and TRBJ2-5, with 8 bases lining up with TRBD1. Germline values: CDR1 MNHEY, CDR2 SVGAGI. CDR3 size: 15 residues. V lost 2 bases, J lost 4 bases, and 6 bases stayed unmatched. CDR3 DNA: TGTGCCAGCAGTTACCCCGGACAGGGTGGAGAGACCCAGTACTTC. Translating gives CASSYPGQGGETQYF.

This sequence joins TRBV27 and TRBJ1-1; D not resolved. The V end lost 1 base, the J end lost 5 bases, and 8 bases lay between the germline ends. The CDR3 totals 13 residues. Looked up from germline, CDR1 is MNHEY and CDR2 is SMNVEV (reference sequence). Here the CDR3 reads CASSLYKGTEAFF. The CDR3 nucleotides are TGTGCCAGCAGTTTATATAAGGGTACTGAAGCTTTCTTT.